This TCR beta chain emerged from a study of human T cells and chemical hapten exposure. Study context: The study lasted roughly 26 weeks, and patients were dosed weekly with diphenylcyclopropenone on the scalp throughout.

As to this clonotype: Antigen specificity is unknown.

Study processing details: A per-sample median of around 100,000 TCRs was observed, with counts ranging from roughly 20,000 to 750,000. Each CDR3 protein is one row after TCRdb ran MiXCR on the RACE reads. The V and J calls and clone size come from TCRdb's table, not from the authors' own analysis. The sample lists 70,000 or so distinct CDR3 sequences, around 10% seen once, with 1.4% in the top ten. From germline, CDR1 is MNHEY and CDR2 SVGEGT. The CDR3 extends over 15 amino acids. V trimming: 5 bases; J trimming: 2 bases; junction bases outside the gene matches: 5. Time point noted: patch test 3, about 24 weeks after DPC sensitization. Treatment meaning: therapeutic diphenylcyclopropenone sensitization with weekly scalp DPC. Findings and limits, study-wide: A positive correlation with patch test score was found for PT1 expanded TCR counts. Sensitizing with DPC caused no change in TCRs above 1 in 1000 frequency.

The gene calls are TRBV6-2 or TRBV6-3 and TRBJ2-1, with TRBD1 identical over 8 bases. This sequence was found in a woman between 50 and 59 years old with alopecia areata. Some clones in this sample may be carry-over from other donors' samples. The specimen comprised whole blood, sampled in connection with sensitization to the hapten diphenylcyclopropenone (DPC). The CDR3 spells CASSGMTGAYNEQFF. As DNA, the CDR3 is TGTGCCAGCAGTGGGATGACAGGGGCCTACAATGAGCAGTTCTTC.